These T cell receptor beta chains were read from a single sample in a study of cytomegalovirus exposure and HLA in healthy donors. Profiled with immunoSEQ multiplex PCR; TCRdb holds only in-frame clones, not every one. The sample comprises approximately 180,000 clones, approximately 80% of which are singletons, and about 2.2% rests with the top ten. The sequenced sample was PBMCs. The source of these receptors is a woman aged 25 to 39 in good health and CMV-seronegative. CDR3s include the opening cysteine and the closing phenylalanine or tryptophan. A D gene is named only where the DNA matches it firmly. For some rows the clone size is stated as once, few or many, or as a class when expanded; others skip it.

J: TRBJ2-4
D: TRBD1
V: TRBV15
size: -
CDR3: CATSRAPQGLVAKNIQYF
DNA: TGTGCCACCAGCAGGGCACCACAGGGGCTAGTAGCCAAAAACATTCAGTACTTC

J: TRBJ1-3
D: -
V: TRBV19
size: -
CDR3: CASSIVEGFAGNTIYF
DNA: TGTGCCAGTAGCATCGTGGAGGGCTTTGCTGGAAACACCATATATTTT

J: TRBJ2-7
D: TRBD2
V: TRBV5-1
size: once
CDR3: CASSFGLAGKREQYF
DNA: TGCGCCAGCAGCTTCGGACTAGCGGGAAAGAGGGAGCAGTACTTC

J: TRBJ2-7
D: -
V: TRBV5-4
size: few
CDR3: CASSLSSGVSYEQYF
DNA: TGTGCCAGCAGCTTGAGCTCCGGGGTCTCCTACGAGCAGTACTTC

J: TRBJ2-1
D: TRBD1
V: TRBV10-3
size: -
CDR3: CAIRFGQGYNEQFF
DNA: TGTGCCATCAGGTTCGGACAGGGATACAATGAGCAGTTCTTC

J: TRBJ1-2
D: -
V: TRBV28
size: -
CDR3: CASSLSLAQYGYTF
DNA: TGTGCCAGCAGTTTAAGCTTGGCACAGTATGGCTACACCTTC

J: TRBJ2-1
D: -
V: TRBV2
size: -
CDR3: CARGLASYNEQFF
DNA: TGTGCCAGAGGACTTGCGTCCTACAATGAGCAGTTCTTC

J: TRBJ2-7
D: TRBD1
V: TRBV5-4
size: -
CDR3: CASSLVGQGFVHEQYF
DNA: TGTGCCAGCAGCTTGGTAGGACAGGGTTTTGTCCACGAGCAGTACTTC

J: TRBJ2-1
D: TRBD1
V: TRBV28
size: -
CDR3: CASSLIDRGYNEQFF
DNA: TGTGCCAGCAGTTTAATTGACAGGGGTTACAATGAGCAGTTCTTC

J: TRBJ1-2
D: TRBD1
V: TRBV5-1
size: -
CDR3: CASSLSQGIYGYTF
DNA: TGCGCCAGCAGCTTATCACAGGGGATCTATGGCTACACCTTC

J: TRBJ2-4
D: -
V: TRBV10-2
size: once
CDR3: CASRSPRQAKNIQYF
DNA: TGCGCCAGCAGGTCGCCTCGACAAGCCAAAAACATTCAGTACTTC

J: TRBJ2-3
D: TRBD2
V: TRBV18
size: few
CDR3: CASSPPAGGPGTDTQYF
DNA: TGTGCCAGCTCACCACCGGCGGGAGGGCCAGGCACAGATACGCAGTATTTT

J: TRBJ2-5
D: TRBD1
V: TRBV28
size: -
CDR3: CASRAPGQGQTQYF
DNA: TGTGCCAGCAGGGCACCGGGACAGGGACAGACCCAGTACTTC

J: TRBJ2-7
D: TRBD1
V: TRBV2
size: -
CDR3: CASSGGTGSYEQYF
DNA: TGTGCCAGCAGTGGGGGGACAGGGTCCTACGAGCAGTACTTC

J: TRBJ1-5
D: TRBD1
V: TRBV2
size: -
CDR3: CASSRDRNGNQPQHF
DNA: TGTGCCAGCAGTAGGGACAGGAACGGCAATCAGCCCCAGCATTTT

J: TRBJ1-3
D: TRBD1
V: TRBV11-2
size: few
CDR3: CASGSQGAGNTIYF
DNA: TGTGCCAGCGGATCACAGGGGGCGGGAAACACCATATATTTT

J: TRBJ2-2
D: TRBD1
V: TRBV7-2
size: -
CDR3: CASSLVSTGGAKQGELFF
DNA: TGTGCCAGCAGCTTAGTGTCGACAGGGGGGGCGAAACAGGGGGAGCTGTTTTTT

J: TRBJ2-1
D: TRBD1
V: TRBV7-2
size: -
CDR3: CASSLVGGLYNEQFF
DNA: TGTGCCAGCAGCTTAGTAGGGGGCCTCTACAATGAGCAGTTCTTC

J: TRBJ1-5
D: -
V: TRBV28
size: -
CDR3: CASWGGRINQPQHF
DNA: TGTGCCAGCTGGGGGGGACGAATTAATCAGCCCCAGCATTTT

J: TRBJ1-5
D: TRBD1
V: TRBV4-3
size: few
CDR3: CASSQTTGARTQHF
DNA: TGCGCCAGCAGCCAAACAACAGGGGCGCGGACCCAGCATTTT

J: TRBJ1-5
D: -
V: TRBV7-2
size: -
CDR3: CASSPFPGFGQPQHF
DNA: TGTGCCAGCAGCCCATTCCCCGGGTTCGGGCAGCCCCAGCATTTT

J: TRBJ1-6
D: -
V: TRBV5-4
size: once
CDR3: CASSLAGVNSPLHF
DNA: TGTGCCAGCAGCTTGGCAGGGGTGAATTCACCCCTCCACTTT

J: TRBJ1-1
D: TRBD1
V: TRBV7-8
size: -
CDR3: CASSSTTGGAGRSFF
DNA: TGTGCCAGCAGCTCAACCACAGGGGGCGCAGGAAGGTCTTTCTTT

J: TRBJ2-7
D: TRBD2
V: TRBV7-2
size: -
CDR3: CASSSLGLAGGYEQYF
DNA: TGTGCCAGCAGCTCTCTCGGACTAGCGGGAGGGTACGAGCAGTACTTC

J: TRBJ2-7
D: TRBD2
V: TRBV4-1
size: -
CDR3: CASSPDTSGLSYEQYF
DNA: TGCGCCAGCAGCCCGGATACTAGCGGACTATCCTACGAGCAGTACTTC

J: TRBJ2-1
D: TRBD2
V: TRBV5-4
size: -
CDR3: CASSLEREGHNEQFF
DNA: TGTGCCAGCAGCTTAGAGCGGGAGGGCCACAATGAGCAGTTCTTC

J: TRBJ1-6
D: -
V: TRBV28
size: -
CDR3: CASTQGQYNSPLHF
DNA: TGTGCCAGCACCCAAGGACAGTATAATTCACCCCTCCACTTT

J: TRBJ2-1
D: TRBD1
V: TRBV5-1
size: -
CDR3: CASSLEPGQTYNEQFF
DNA: TGCGCCAGCAGCTTGGAACCGGGACAGACCTACAATGAGCAGTTCTTC

J: TRBJ2-7
D: -
V: TRBV4-3
size: -
CDR3: CASSLQGLGEQYF
DNA: TGCGCCAGCAGCCTACAGGGATTAGGCGAGCAGTACTTC

J: TRBJ1-2
D: TRBD1
V: TRBV9
size: -
CDR3: CASSAGQGVNYGYTF
DNA: TGTGCCAGCAGCGCGGGACAGGGGGTAAACTATGGCTACACCTTC

J: TRBJ2-7
D: TRBD2
V: TRBV7-9
size: -
CDR3: CASSFPSSGRLYEQYF
DNA: TGTGCCAGCAGCTTCCCTTCTAGCGGGAGGCTCTACGAGCAGTACTTC

J: TRBJ1-6
D: TRBD1
V: TRBV7-9
size: -
CDR3: CASSLGQGQSSYNSPLHF
DNA: TGTGCCAGCAGCTTAGGACAGGGCCAGAGCTCCTATAATTCACCCCTCCACTTT

J: TRBJ1-4
D: TRBD1
V: TRBV27
size: -
CDR3: CASSLDRNEKLFF
DNA: TGTGCCAGCAGTTTGGACAGGAATGAAAAACTGTTTTTT

J: TRBJ2-5
D: TRBD1
V: TRBV18
size: -
CDR3: CASSLQGQGIETQYF
DNA: TGTGCCAGCTCACTTCAAGGACAGGGGATAGAGACCCAGTACTTC

J: TRBJ2-7
D: TRBD1
V: TRBV9
size: -
CDR3: CASSPRGGQGGYEQYF
DNA: TGTGCCAGCAGCCCCCGGGGTGGACAGGGGGGATACGAGCAGTACTTC

J: TRBJ1-2
D: -
V: TRBV28
size: -
CDR3: CASASAGSSNYGYTF
DNA: TGTGCCAGTGCCTCCGCAGGTTCCTCTAACTATGGCTACACCTTC

J: TRBJ1-6
D: -
V: TRBV9
size: once
CDR3: CASGEQPPPNSPLHF
DNA: TGTGCCAGCGGCGAACAGCCTCCACCTAATTCACCCCTCCACTTT

J: TRBJ1-1
D: -
V: TRBV19
size: -
CDR3: CASSSRGGRNTEAFF
DNA: TGTGCCAGTAGCAGTAGGGGAGGGAGGAACACTGAAGCTTTCTTT

J: TRBJ2-1
D: TRBD2
V: TRBV4-3
size: -
CDR3: CASSQKPDRLRLAGAVEQFF
DNA: TGCGCCAGCAGCCAGAAGCCCGACCGACTACGACTAGCGGGAGCCGTTGAGCAGTTCTTC

J: TRBJ1-6
D: TRBD1
V: TRBV9
size: -
CDR3: CASSVIGQGDSPLHF
DNA: TGTGCCAGCAGCGTTATTGGACAGGGAGACTCACCCCTCCACTTT

J: TRBJ2-2
D: TRBD1
V: TRBV7-9
size: -
CDR3: CASSLLRQGNTGELFF
DNA: TGTGCCAGCAGCCTCCTCCGACAGGGGAACACCGGGGAGCTGTTTTTT

J: TRBJ1-4
D: -
V: TRBV7-8
size: -
CDR3: CASSLDRRVGLFF
DNA: TGTGCCAGCAGCTTAGATCGCCGGGTCGGACTGTTTTTT

J: TRBJ1-1
D: TRBD1
V: TRBV5-1
size: -
CDR3: CASRTGVEAFF
DNA: TGCGCCAGCAGGACAGGGGTTGAAGCTTTCTTT

J: TRBJ2-3
D: TRBD2
V: TRBV18
size: -
CDR3: CASSPRPSGVLGDTQYF
DNA: TGTGCCAGCTCACCACGGCCTAGCGGGGTCCTTGGGGATACGCAGTATTTT

J: TRBJ1-4
D: -
V: TRBV19
size: -
CDR3: CASSMLTAEIEKLFF
DNA: TGTGCCAGTAGTATGCTGACGGCGGAGATTGAAAAACTGTTTTTT

J: TRBJ1-4
D: TRBD1
V: TRBV5-6
size: few
CDR3: CASSRKGQRNEKLFF
DNA: TGTGCCAGCAGCCGTAAGGGACAGCGTAATGAAAAACTGTTTTTT

J: TRBJ1-5
D: TRBD1
V: TRBV19
size: -
CDR3: CASRGLTGGGNQPQHF
DNA: TGTGCCAGTAGGGGACTAACAGGGGGAGGCAATCAGCCCCAGCATTTT

J: TRBJ2-3
D: TRBD2
V: TRBV19
size: -
CDR3: CASSIATGLAGGSDTQYF
DNA: TGTGCCAGTAGTATAGCCACGGGACTAGCGGGGGGCTCAGATACGCAGTATTTT

J: TRBJ2-7
D: TRBD1
V: TRBV5-4
size: -
CDR3: CASSSAKGAVYEQYF
DNA: TGTGCCAGCAGCTCCGCGAAGGGGGCGGTGTACGAGCAGTACTTC